This T cell receptor (beta chain) was recorded in a study of PD-1 blockade in classical Hodgkin lymphoma. The time point denotes: cycle 4 day 1 (C4D1), after less than seven weeks of nivolumab. Relapse was seen in all patients after autologous stem cell transplantation, and brentuximab vedotin exposure was variable. Sequencing was performed with immunoSEQ multiplex PCR; in TCRdb, only in-frame clones are kept and a portion is missing. There are about 16,000 clones in the sample; about 65% occur only once, and 6.5% to 9% lies in the top ten. The TCR comes from a human donor with classical Hodgkin lymphoma. The specimen comprised peripheral blood mononuclear cells (PBMCs), sampled before the fourth cycle of nivolumab.

In DNA form, the CDR3 reads TGTGCCAGCAGTTTCTCTTTCAGGGTGGGCAATCAGCCCCAGCATTTT. This gives the protein CASSFSFRVGNQPQHF. The genes are TRBV28 and TRBJ1-5, with TRBD1 as a possible D gene (5 bases). Germline V lookup: CDR1 MDHEN, CDR2 SYDVKM. The CDR3 contains 16 residues. Trimming left V 3 bases short and J 2 bases short, with 14 bases between. Looking up the rest from reference TRBV28 and TRBJ1-5 gives the full variable domain: DVKVTQSSRYLVKRTGEKVFLECVQDMDHENMFWYRQDPGLGLRLIYFSYDVKMKEKGDIPEGYSVSREKKERFSLILESASTNQTSMYLCASSFSFRVGNQPQHFGDGTRLSIL.